This TCR beta chain appears in the sequencing data of a study of glioma-infiltrating T cells. Amplification of TCR alpha and beta CDR3 regions from RNA used iRepertoire nested multiplex PCR. One-step reverse transcription and amplification started from approximately 100-400 ng of tissue mRNA or PBMC total RNA. TCRdb reprocessed the multiplex PCR reads via MiXCR and lists one record per CDR3 protein. The sample holds roughly 120,000 distinct CDR3 sequences; 20% to 25% are singletons and the top ten take 13% to 15%. Study-level results: Very few CDR3 sequences were shared between tissue and blood. Non-neoplastic patients had below-expected tissue-blood divergence, while all gliomas exceeded expectation.

This clonotype was seen ten or more times. No antigen is known for it. Per the germline V gene, CDR1 is SGHAT and CDR2 is FQNNGV. The CDR3 is 16 residues long. Trimming left V 0 bases short and J 9 bases short, with 20 bases between. This chain joins TRBV11-2 and TRBJ2-5, with D tentatively TRBD2 (6 bases). The clonotype originates from a human donor with low-grade glioma or glioblastoma, undergoing nonglioma brain surgery, or in good health (not recorded which). The sequenced sample consisted of glioma tissue, nonneoplastic brain tissue, or PBMCs (not recorded which). The CDR3 sequence is CASSLEAGRLRLAQYF. DNA for the CDR3: TGTGCCAGCAGCTTAGAAGCGGGCAGGCTGAGGTTGGCCCAGTACTTC.